This T cell receptor (beta chain) emerged from a study of brain T cells in children with intractable seizures. Sequencing used immunoSEQ multiplex PCR; TCRdb keeps in-frame clones, though not all of them. The sample consists of 95,000 to 120,000 clones, 94% of them appearing once. The germline gives CDR1 LGHNA, CDR2 YNFKEQ. The CDR3 is made up of 15 amino acids. Losses at the gene ends were 4 bases for V and 3 bases for J; bases not matched to a gene: 3. This specimen consisted of peripheral blood, obtained at surgery. This chain uses TRBV4-2 with TRBJ2-3, with 11 bases lining up with TRBD2. This clonotype originated in a boy less than two years old with hemimegalencephaly and intractable seizures. CDR3 protein: CASSLGLAGTDTQYF. In nucleotides, the CDR3 is TGTGCCAGCAGCCTCGGACTAGCGGGTACAGATACGCAGTATTTT.